This passage covers 17 T cell receptor beta chains from one sample sequenced in a study of regulatory T cells in long-lasting Graves disease. Time point denoted: newly diagnosed GD, antithyroid drugs for less than 3 months. PBMC-extracted RNA yielded the TCR library. CDR3 regions were amplified by Arm-PCR using iRepertoire HTBI primers to build TCR beta libraries. TCRdb fed the multiplex PCR reads into MiXCR, producing one record per CDR3 protein. The sample shows 350,000 to 450,000 distinct CDR3 sequences, about 15% of them seen only once. The data were also submitted as part of a second study, on T cells in Graves' hyperthyroidism and ophthalmopathy.

The specimen was peripheral blood mononuclear cells (PBMCs), collected at new diagnosis, from a patient treated with antithyroid drugs. All receptors come from a woman in her twenties or thirties with Graves disease.

Ten or more counts support this clonotype. The CDR3 nucleotides read TGTGCCAGCAGTTTATTAGCGGGAAACACAGATACGCAGTATTTT. Translated, it gives CASSLLAGNTDTQYF. This chain links TRBV3-1 with TRBJ2-3; 8 nucleotides align to TRBD2. The ends lost 6 bases at V and 2 bases at J; junction bases unmatched: 7. Germline-derived CDR1 and CDR2 are LGHDT and YNNKEL (reference sequence). CDR3 length: 15 residues.

This clonotype has ten or more counts. The chain combines TRBV30 with TRBJ2-2; D is ambiguous. This CDR3 comprises 17 residues. Germline CDR1 and CDR2: GTSNPN and SVGIG (reference sequence). Trimming pared 0 bases from V and 6 bases from J, leaving 20 bases between. The CDR3 here is CAWSVRPTPPRSGELFF. CDR3 nucleotides: TGTGCCTGGAGTGTACGTCCCACACCGCCACGGTCCGGGGAGCTGTTTTTT.

This clonotype was seen only a few times. V is TRBV4-1 and J is TRBJ2-1; 11 nucleotides match TRBD2. With 4 bases clipped from V and 6 bases from J, the junction kept 11 bases outside the gene matches. From germline, CDR1 is MGHRA and CDR2 YSYEKL. CDR3 length equals 17 residues. As DNA, the CDR3 is TGCGCCAGCAGCCGCGGGACTAGCGGCCGGTTTGGCAATGAGCAGTTCTTC. Translating gives CASSRGTSGRFGNEQFF.

There are many counts of this clonotype. V and J are TRBV30 and TRBJ1-1; D is undetermined. Per the germline V gene, CDR1 is GTSNPN and CDR2 is SVGIG (reference sequence). V was pared by 0 bases and J by 6 bases, with 14 bases between. CDR3 size: 14 residues. CDR3 bases: TGTGCCTGGAGTGTAGGCCGGGTCGGGGCTGAAGCTTTCTTT. Translation gives CAWSVGRVGAEAFF. Together with reference TRBV30 and TRBJ1-1, the CDR3 gives the full variable domain: SQTIHQWPATLVQPVGSPLSLECTVEGTSNPNLYWYRQAAGRGLQLLFYSVGIGQISSEVPQNLSASRPQDRQFILSSKKLLLSDSGFYLCAWSVGRVGAEAFFGQGTRLTVV.

This clonotype was detected only a few times. The chain is built from TRBV4-1 and TRBJ1-2; the D is unclear. The CDR3 length is 13 residues. V was cut by 0 bases and J by 9 bases, with 11 bases left in between. Germline CDR1 MGHRA, CDR2 YSYEKL. The CDR3 DNA reads TGCGCCAGCAGCCAAGAGGGGAGCAAGAGCTACACCTTC. This sequence encodes CASSQEGSKSYTF.

At least ten counts were recorded for this clonotype. CDR3 loop: CASSVGTAQETQYF. DNA of the CDR3: TGTGCCAGCAGTGTTGGGACTGCCCAAGAGACCCAGTACTTC. The rearrangement joins TRBV2 to TRBJ2-5; the D gene is possibly TRBD2 (6 bases). The germline V gene encodes CDR1 SNHLY and CDR2 FYNNEI. V lost 4 bases and J lost 1, with 10 bases in between. The CDR3 runs 14 residues.

This clonotype was counted at least ten times. The chain combines TRBV29-1 with TRBJ2-1, with 11 bases fitting TRBD2. The CDR3 runs to 15 residues. The V gene's germline CDR1 is SQVTM and CDR2 ANQGSEA. V gave up 3 bases and J gave up 5 bases; unmatched junction bases: 6. The CDR3 loop reads CSVDPSGLADNEQFF. CDR3 sequence (DNA): TGCAGCGTTGACCCCTCGGGACTAGCGGACAATGAGCAGTTCTTC.

The sample holds many counts of this clonotype. The chain links TRBV2 to TRBJ2-1; 7 bases line up with TRBD1. The CDR3 has 16 residues. Germline trimming cut 4 bases from V and 0 bases from J; bases unmatched to any gene: 6. In germline, CDR1 is SNHLY, CDR2 FYNNEI. This CDR3 reads CASSVGQVSSYNEQFF. Here the CDR3 DNA reads TGTGCCAGCAGTGTTGGACAGGTGAGCTCCTACAATGAGCAGTTCTTC.

This clonotype was counted at least ten times. This chain connects TRBV7-8 to TRBJ1-1; TRBD1 is a possible D gene (5 bases). CDR3 size: 13 residues. V gave up 5 bases and J gave up 4 bases, with 11 bases separating them. Germline V gene data show CDR1 as SGHVS and CDR2 as FQNEAQ. CDR3 nucleotide sequence: TGTGCCAGCAGCCGGGACGGTGGCACTGAAGCTTTCTTT. The encoded protein is CASSRDGGTEAFF.

The sample holds many counts of this clonotype. V is TRBV6-2 or TRBV6-3 and J is TRBJ2-1, with 12 bases lining up with TRBD2. With V trimmed by 5 bases and J by 11 bases, 7 bases remained unmatched. The CDR3 runs to 14 residues. Germline CDR1 and CDR2: MNHEY and SVGEGT. The CDR3 region is CASSPTGLAGKQFF. The CDR3 DNA follows: TGTGCCAGCAGTCCAACGGGACTAGCGGGTAAGCAGTTCTTC.

The sample holds a few counts of this clonotype. This rearrangement joins TRBV24-1 to TRBJ2-5; D assignment may be TRBD1 or TRBD2 (6 bases each). The CDR3 contains 15 residues. Germline V gene sequence: CDR1 KGHDR, CDR2 SFDVKD. V was pared by 5 bases and J by 3 bases, with 15 bases between. This CDR3 is CATSGVRGDKETQYF. CDR3 DNA sequence: TGTGCCACCAGTGGGGTTAGGGGGGATAAAGAGACCCAGTACTTC.

This clonotype was detected a few times. In DNA form, the CDR3 reads TGCAGTGCTAGACCGGTAGCGGGAGGTCCCTCCTACGAGCAGTACTTC. As protein: CSARPVAGGPSYEQYF. J is TRBJ2-7 and V is TRBV20-1, with 10 bases lining up with TRBD2. CDR1 and CDR2 from the germline V gene are DFQATT and SNEGSKA (reference sequence). V lost 2 bases and J lost 0; bases outside the gene matches: 7. The CDR3 loop spans 16 amino acids.

This clonotype was found a few times. DNA for the CDR3: TGTGCCCCGCGACAGGGTCCGTCCACCGGGGAGCTGTTTTTT. As protein: CAPRQGPSTGELFF. The J gene is TRBJ2-2, the V gene TRBV24-1, with 7 bases fitting TRBD1. The germline V gene encodes CDR1 KGHDR and CDR2 SFDVKD. The CDR3 length is 14 residues. J was trimmed by 4 bases and V by 12 bases; bases with no gene match: 10.

As regards this clonotype: Possible read error: a much larger clone is one base away. The CDR3 DNA reads as TGTGCCAGCAGTTCGGCAAGCCGGGCCCCGAAGCGACCTGGGTCCTACAATGAGCAGTACTTC. Translation gives CASSSASRAPKRPGSYNEQYF. The rearrangement joins TRBV28 to TRBJ2-5; no clear D gene. Germline V CDR1 and CDR2: MDHEN, SYDVKM. CDR3 length equals 21 residues. Trimming left V 4 bases short and J 11 bases short, with 41 bases between.

This clonotype was seen a handful of times. The chain carries TRBV27 and TRBJ2-1, with 10 bases lining up with TRBD2. The J call may be in error: the DNA end matches TRBJ2-5 better. This CDR3 is 15 amino acids long. Germline V gene lookup returns CDR1 MNHEY and CDR2 SMNVEV (reference sequence). DNA for the CDR3: TGTGCCAGCAGTAACCGACTAGCGGGCGAAGAGACCCAGTACTTC. It yields the protein CASSNRLAGEETQYF.

The rearrangement links TRBV5-1 to TRBJ1-1, with a possible D match to TRBD1 (6 bases). Germline V lookup: CDR1 SGHRS, CDR2 YFSETQ. The CDR3 contains 16 residues. The V end lost 0 bases, the J end lost 3 bases, and 15 bases lay between the germline ends. The CDR3 sequence: CASSLGAGAFDTEAFF. In nucleotides, the CDR3 is TGCGCCAGCAGCTTGGGGGCGGGGGCCTTTGACACTGAAGCTTTCTTT. Variable domain in full (rest from reference TRBV5-1 and TRBJ1-1): KAGVTQTPRYLIKTRGQQVTLSCSPISGHRSVSWYQQTPGQGLQFLFEYFSETQRNKGNFPGRFSGRQFSNSRSEMNVSTLELGDSALYLCASSLGAGAFDTEAFFGQGTRLTVV.

This clonotype was seen a handful of times. Relative to the germline gene, one junction end is altered; a read error may explain this. The chain uses TRBV3-1 and TRBJ1-4; tentatively, D is TRBD1 (6 bases). The CDR3 contains 17 residues. CDR1 is LGHDT and CDR2 is YNNKEL in the germline V gene (reference sequence). This chain's CDR3 is CAGSQGERGTTNEKLFF. The CDR3 DNA reads as TGTGCCGGCAGCCAAGGAGAGAGGGGGACAACTAATGAAAAACTGTTTTTT. Complete variable domain (other parts from reference TRBV3-1 and TRBJ1-4): DTAVSQTPKYLVTQMGNDKSIKCEQNLGHDTMYWYKQDSKKFLKIMFSYNNKELIINETVPNRFSPKSPDKAHLNLHINSLELGDSAVYFCAGSQGERGTTNEKLFFGSGTQLSVL.